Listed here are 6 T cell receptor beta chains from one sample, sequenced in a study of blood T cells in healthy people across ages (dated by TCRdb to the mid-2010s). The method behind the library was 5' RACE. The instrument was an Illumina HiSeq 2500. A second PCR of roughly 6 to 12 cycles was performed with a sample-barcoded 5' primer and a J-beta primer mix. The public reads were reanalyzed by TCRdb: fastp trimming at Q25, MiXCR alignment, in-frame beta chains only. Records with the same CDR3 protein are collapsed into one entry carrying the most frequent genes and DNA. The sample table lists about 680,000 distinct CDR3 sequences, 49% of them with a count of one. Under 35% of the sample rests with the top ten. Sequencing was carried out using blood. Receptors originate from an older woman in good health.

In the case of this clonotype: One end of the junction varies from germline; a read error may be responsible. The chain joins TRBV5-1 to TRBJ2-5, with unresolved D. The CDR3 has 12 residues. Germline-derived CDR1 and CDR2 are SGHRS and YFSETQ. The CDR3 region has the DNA TGCGCCAGCATCTTGAAAGGGGAGACCCAGTACTTC. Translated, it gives CASILKGETQYF.

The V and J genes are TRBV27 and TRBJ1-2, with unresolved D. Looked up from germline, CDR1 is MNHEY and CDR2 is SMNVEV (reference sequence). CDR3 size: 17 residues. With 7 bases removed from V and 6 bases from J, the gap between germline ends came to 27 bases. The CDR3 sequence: CASTPNPPMASRNGYTF. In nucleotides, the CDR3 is TGTGCCAGCACGCCGAACCCCCCGATGGCCAGTAGGAATGGCTACACCTTC.

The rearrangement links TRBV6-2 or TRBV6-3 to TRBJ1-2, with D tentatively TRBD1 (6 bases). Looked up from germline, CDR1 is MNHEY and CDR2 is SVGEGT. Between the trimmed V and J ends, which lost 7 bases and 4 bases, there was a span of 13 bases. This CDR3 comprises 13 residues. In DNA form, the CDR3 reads TGTGCCAGCAAACCCGACAGGCCCTATGGCTACACCTTC. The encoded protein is CASKPDRPYGYTF.

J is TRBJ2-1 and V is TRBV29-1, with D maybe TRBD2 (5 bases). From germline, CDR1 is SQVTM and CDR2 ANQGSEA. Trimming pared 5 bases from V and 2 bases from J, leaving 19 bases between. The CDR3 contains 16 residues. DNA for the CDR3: TGCAGCGTTTTAGGGCTCCGGCTAGCAGCCTACAATGAGCAGTTCTTC. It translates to CSVLGLRLAAYNEQFF.

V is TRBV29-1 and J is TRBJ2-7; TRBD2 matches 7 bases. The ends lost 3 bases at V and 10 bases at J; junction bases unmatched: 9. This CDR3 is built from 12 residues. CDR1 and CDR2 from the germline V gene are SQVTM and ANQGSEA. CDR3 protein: CSVDLGREAQYF. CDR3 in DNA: TGCAGCGTTGATTTGGGCCGGGAGGCCCAGTACTTC.

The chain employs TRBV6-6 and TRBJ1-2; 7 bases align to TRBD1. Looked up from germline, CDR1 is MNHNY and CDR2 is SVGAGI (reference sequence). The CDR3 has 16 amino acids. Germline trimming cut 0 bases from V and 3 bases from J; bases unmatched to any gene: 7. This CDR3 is CASSYSLGGGDYGYTF. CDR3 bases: TGTGCCAGCAGTTACTCGTTGGGAGGGGGCGACTATGGCTACACCTTC.